This T cell receptor beta chain was documented in a study of cytomegalovirus exposure and HLA in healthy donors. Regarding the study as a whole: A few chains tied to CMV proved CMV antigen-specific in vitro.

PCR was performed using 60 Vbeta and 13 Jbeta primers. Produced via immunoSEQ multiplex PCR; TCRdb's table is partial and in-frame only. The sample has roughly 140,000 clones, about four fifths seen once. In this sample, this clone turned up a few times. What it recognizes is unknown. The CDR3 extends over 18 amino acids. The ends lost 5 bases at V and 3 bases at J; junction bases unmatched: 15. Germline CDR1 and CDR2: SNHLY and FYNNEI. Sequencing was performed on PBMCs. This receptor was obtained from a man in his fifties in good health and CMV-seropositive. The rearrangement joins TRBV2 to TRBJ2-7, with 11 positions matching TRBD2. In DNA form, the CDR3 reads TGTGCCAGCAGTCTCGGACTAGCGGGTCTCGGGAGTTACTACGAGCAGTACTTC. Amino acid sequence: CASSLGLAGLGSYYEQYF. The full variable domain, rest sourced from reference TRBV2 and TRBJ2-7, is EPEVTQTPSHQVTQMGQEVILRCVPISNHLYFYWYRQILGQKVEFLVSFYNNEISEKSEIFDDQFSVERPDGSNFTLKIRSTKLEDSAMYFCASSLGLAGLGSYYEQYFGPGTRLTVT.